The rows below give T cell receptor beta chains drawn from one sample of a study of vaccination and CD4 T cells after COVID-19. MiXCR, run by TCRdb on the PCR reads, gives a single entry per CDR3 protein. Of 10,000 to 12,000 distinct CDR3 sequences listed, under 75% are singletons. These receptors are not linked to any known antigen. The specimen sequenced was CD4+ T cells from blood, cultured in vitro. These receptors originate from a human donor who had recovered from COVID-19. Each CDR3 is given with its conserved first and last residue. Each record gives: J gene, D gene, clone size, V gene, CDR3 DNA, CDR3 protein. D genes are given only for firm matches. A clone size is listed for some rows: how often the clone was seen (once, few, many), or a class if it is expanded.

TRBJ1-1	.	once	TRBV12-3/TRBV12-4	TGTGCCAGCAGTTCCCAACAACGGGGCACTGAAGCTTTCTTT	CASSSQQRGTEAFF
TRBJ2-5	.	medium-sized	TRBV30	TGTGCCTGGAGTACGACTAGACAAGAGACCCAGTACTTC	CAWSTTRQETQYF
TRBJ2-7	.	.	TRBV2	TGTGCCAGCAGTGAAGCCCACGAGCAGTACTTC	CASSEAHEQYF
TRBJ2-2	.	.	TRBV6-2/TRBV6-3	TGTGCCAGCAGTGAACAAGGGGCCGGGGAGCTGTTTTTT	CASSEQGAGELFF
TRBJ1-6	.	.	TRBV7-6	TGTGCCAGCAGCTTAGCCGGACAGAGGAATTCACCCCTCCACTTT	CASSLAGQRNSPLHF
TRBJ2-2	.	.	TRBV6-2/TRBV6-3	TGTGCCAGCAGTCGAGCGGAGCACCCCACCGGGGAGCTGTTTTTT	CASSRAEHPTGELFF
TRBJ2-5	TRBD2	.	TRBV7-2	TGTGCCAGCAGCTCAATCTCGCTAGCGGGAGGGGAGACCCAGTACTTC	CASSSISLAGGETQYF
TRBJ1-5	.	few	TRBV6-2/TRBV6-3	TGTGCCAGCAGTAGCCGGGGTTCGGGTCAGCCCCAGCATTTT	CASSSRGSGQPQHF
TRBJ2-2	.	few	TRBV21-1	TGTGCCAGCAAGGTGGCGGGGTTGACGACCGGGGAGCTGTTTTTT	CASKVAGLTTGELFF
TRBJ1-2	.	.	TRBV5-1	TGCGCCAGCAGCTTCGGTGGTGCCGACTATGGCTACACCTTC	CASSFGGADYGYTF
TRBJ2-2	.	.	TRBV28	TGTGCCAGCAGTGCCGGGACTTTGAACACCGGGGAGCTGTTTTTT	CASSAGTLNTGELFF
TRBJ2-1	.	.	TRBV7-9	TGTGCCAGCAGTTCTCGTGGGGAGCAGTTCTTC	CASSSRGEQFF
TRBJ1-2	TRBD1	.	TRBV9	TGTGCCAGCAGCGCAAGACAGGGCTCTAACTATGGCTACACCTTC	CASSARQGSNYGYTF
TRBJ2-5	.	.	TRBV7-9	TGTGCCAGCAGCTTGGAGGGGGCCCAGTACTTC	CASSLEGAQYF
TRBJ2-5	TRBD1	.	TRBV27	TGTGCCAGCAGGAGAGCAGGGGGTAGGGTTCAAGAGACCCAGTACTTC	CASRRAGGRVQETQYF
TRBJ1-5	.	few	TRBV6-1	TGTGCCAGTACTTCATCGGGGAACAATCAGCCCCAGCATTTT	CASTSSGNNQPQHF
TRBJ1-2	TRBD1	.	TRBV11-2	TGTGCCAGCAGCTTAGTGAGTGGGCAGGGGGCTGGAGGCTACACCTTC	CASSLVSGQGAGGYTF
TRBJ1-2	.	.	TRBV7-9	TGTGCCAGCAGCTTAGAGGTGCCACCGAGGGGCTACACCTTC	CASSLEVPPRGYTF
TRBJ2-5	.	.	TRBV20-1	TGCAGTGCTGCGGGCGGGGGCTTCCAAGAGACCCAGTACTTC	CSAAGGGFQETQYF
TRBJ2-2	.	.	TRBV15	TGTGCCCCCACCGCAGATGAGACGCGAATTGGTACCGGGGAGCTGTTTTTT	CAPTADETRIGTGELFF
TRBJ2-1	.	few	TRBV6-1	TGTGCCAGCAGTGAAAGCCCGCTGCCTGGGGGGTATGAGCAGTTCTTC	CASSESPLPGGYEQFF
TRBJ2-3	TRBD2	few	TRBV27	TGTGCCAGCAGTCCACTAGCGGGAGTACCAGATACGCAGTATTTT	CASSPLAGVPDTQYF
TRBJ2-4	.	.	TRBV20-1	TGCAGTGCTAGACCCCCGGGAATAGCCAAAAACATTCAGTACTTC	CSARPPGIAKNIQYF
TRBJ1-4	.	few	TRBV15	TGTGCCACCAGCAGAGTTCAAGGGTTCGAAAAACTGTTTTTT	CATSRVQGFEKLFF
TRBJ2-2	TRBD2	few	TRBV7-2	TGTGCCAGCAGACTTCCTAGCGGGAGATACACCGGGGAGCTGTTTTTT	CASRLPSGRYTGELFF
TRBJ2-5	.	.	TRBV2	TGTGCCAGCAGTTACTGGGGGTTGGAGACCCAGTACTTC	CASSYWGLETQYF
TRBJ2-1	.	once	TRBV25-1	TGTGCCAGCAGTGATAGCGGAAGATACAATGAGCAGTTCTTC	CASSDSGRYNEQFF
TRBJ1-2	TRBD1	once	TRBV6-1	TGTGCCAGCGGTGAAACACAGGGGGCTTTCTGGGGCTACACCTTC	CASGETQGAFWGYTF
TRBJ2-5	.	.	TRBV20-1	TGCAGTGCTTCCGCTAGCGGACAGCTGTCCCAGTACTTC	CSASASGQLSQYF
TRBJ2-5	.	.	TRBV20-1	TGCAGTGCGAGGGGTCCCGGAGAGACCCAGTACTTC	CSARGPGETQYF
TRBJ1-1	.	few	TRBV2	TGTGCCAGCAGGGAGAACACTGAAGCTTTCTTT	CASRENTEAFF
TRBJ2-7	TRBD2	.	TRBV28	TGTGCCAGCAGTTTATTGGCTAGCGGGAATCTACGAGGGCAGTACTTC	CASSLLASGNLRGQYF
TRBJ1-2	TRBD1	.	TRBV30	TGTGCCTGGAACGGACAGGGGATTAACTATGGCTACACCTTC	CAWNGQGINYGYTF